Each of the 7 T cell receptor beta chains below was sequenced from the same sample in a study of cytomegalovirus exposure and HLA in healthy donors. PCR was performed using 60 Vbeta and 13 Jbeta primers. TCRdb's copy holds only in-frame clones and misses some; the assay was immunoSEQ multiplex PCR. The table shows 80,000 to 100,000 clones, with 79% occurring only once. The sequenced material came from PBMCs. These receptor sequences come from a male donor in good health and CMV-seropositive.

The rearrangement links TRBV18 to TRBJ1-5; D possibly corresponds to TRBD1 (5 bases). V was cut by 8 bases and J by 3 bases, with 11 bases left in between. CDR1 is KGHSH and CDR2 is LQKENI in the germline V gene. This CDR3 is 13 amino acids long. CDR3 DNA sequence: TGTGCCAGCCAGGGCCGGCTCAATCAGCCCCAGCATTTT. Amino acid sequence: CASQGRLNQPQHF.

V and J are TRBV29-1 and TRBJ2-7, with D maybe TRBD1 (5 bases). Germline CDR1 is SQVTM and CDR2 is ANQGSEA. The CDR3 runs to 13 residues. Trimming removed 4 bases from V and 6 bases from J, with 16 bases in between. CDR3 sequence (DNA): TGCAGCGTTGGCTTGACTCCCCAGGGCGAGCAGTACTTC. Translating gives CSVGLTPQGEQYF.

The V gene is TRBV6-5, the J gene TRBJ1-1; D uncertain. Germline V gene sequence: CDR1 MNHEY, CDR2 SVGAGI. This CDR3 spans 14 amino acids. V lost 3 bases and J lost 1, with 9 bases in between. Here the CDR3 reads CASSYTGPNTEAFF. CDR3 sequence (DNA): TGTGCCAGCAGTTATACGGGTCCGAACACTGAAGCTTTCTTT.

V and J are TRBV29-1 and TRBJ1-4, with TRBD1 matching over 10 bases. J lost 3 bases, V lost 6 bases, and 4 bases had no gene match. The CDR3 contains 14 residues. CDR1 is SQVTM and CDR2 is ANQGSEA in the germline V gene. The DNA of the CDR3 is TGCAGCGTCGACAGGGGGCTTGCTAATGAAAAACTGTTTTTT. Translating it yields CSVDRGLANEKLFF.

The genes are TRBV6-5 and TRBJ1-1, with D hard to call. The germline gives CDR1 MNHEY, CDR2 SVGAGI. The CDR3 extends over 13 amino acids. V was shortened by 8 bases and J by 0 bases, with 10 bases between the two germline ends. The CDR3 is CASRGPMNTEAFF. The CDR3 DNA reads TGTGCCAGCCGAGGCCCAATGAACACTGAAGCTTTCTTT.

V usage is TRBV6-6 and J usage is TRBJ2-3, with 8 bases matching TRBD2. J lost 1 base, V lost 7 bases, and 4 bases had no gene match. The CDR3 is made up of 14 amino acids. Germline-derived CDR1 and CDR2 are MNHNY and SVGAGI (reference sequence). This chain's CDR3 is CASTPAGGTDTQYF. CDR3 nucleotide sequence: TGTGCCAGCACCCCAGCGGGAGGCACAGATACGCAGTATTTT.

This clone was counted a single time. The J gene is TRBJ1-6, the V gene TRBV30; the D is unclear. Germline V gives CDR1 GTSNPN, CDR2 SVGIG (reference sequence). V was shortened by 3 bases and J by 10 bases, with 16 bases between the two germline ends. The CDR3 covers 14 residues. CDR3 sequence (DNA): TGTGCCTGGAGCCAAGAGACGGGAAGGTCACCCCTCCACTTT. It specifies CAWSQETGRSPLHF.